Following are 20 T cell receptor beta chains from one sample sequenced in a study of shared clonotypes between healthy human individuals. The repertoire was sequenced with immunoSEQ multiplex PCR; TCRdb's copy has only in-frame clones and lacks some. The sample carries more than 1.2 million clones, around 98.5% recorded once. Sequenced material: naive CD4+ T cells sorted from blood. Subset meaning: CD45RA+ positively selected. Receptors originate from a man between 25 and 39 years old in good health.

V usage is TRBV5-1 and J usage is TRBJ2-7, with a tentative D call TRBD1 (6 bases). The CDR3 extends over 13 amino acids. With 5 bases removed from V and 5 bases from J, the gap between germline ends came to 14 bases. CDR1 is SGHRS and CDR2 is YFSETQ in the germline V gene. In nucleotides, the CDR3 is TGCGCCAGCAGTGGGAGCAGGGGCGACGAGCAGTACTTC. It encodes CASSGSRGDEQYF.

This sequence joins TRBV9 and TRBJ2-2, with TRBD2 matching over 12 bases. Unmatched junction bases numbered 10, after V lost 0 bases and J lost 7 bases. The CDR3 contains 18 residues. Germline CDR1 SGDLS, CDR2 YYNGEE. CDR3 loop: CASSVEVTSGRGNGELFF. The CDR3 bases are TGTGCCAGCAGCGTAGAGGTGACTAGCGGGAGAGGAAACGGGGAGCTGTTTTTT.

This clone has just one count. The rearrangement links TRBV5-6 to TRBJ2-1; D remains unclear. This CDR3 spans 17 amino acids. Trimming took 4 bases from V and 9 from J, leaving 26 bases between them. From germline, CDR1 is SGHDT and CDR2 YYEEEE. The CDR3 here is CASSADGTPGPLSEQFF. As DNA, the CDR3 is TGTGCCAGCAGCGCGGACGGTACTCCGGGTCCCTTAAGTGAGCAGTTCTTC.

V gene TRBV10-3 combines with J gene TRBJ2-7; TRBD2 aligns across 11 bases. V shed 10 bases, J shed 3 bases, and the junction held 11 bases outside the gene matches. This CDR3 spans 15 amino acids. Germline assignment: CDR1 ENHRY and CDR2 SYGVKD. The CDR3 spells CATLVAGGSLYEQYF. CDR3 DNA sequence: TGTGCCACCCTCGTAGCGGGAGGGAGCCTCTACGAGCAGTACTTC.

This clone was counted once. The rearrangement joins TRBV27 to TRBJ2-7; the match to TRBD1 covers 10 bases. V trimming: 7 bases; J trimming: 4 bases; junction bases outside the gene matches: 7. Per germline, CDR1 MNHEY and CDR2 SMNVEV (reference sequence). The CDR3 spans 14 residues. The DNA of the CDR3 is TGTGCCAGCAAAATTCGACAGGGGGCTTACGAGCAGTACTTC. Amino acid sequence: CASKIRQGAYEQYF.

This chain joins TRBV28 and TRBJ2-1, with TRBD2 matching over 8 bases. This CDR3 region has 16 residues. Trimming at V came to 5 bases and at J to 5 bases, leaving 11 bases not matched to a gene. CDR1 MDHEN and CDR2 SYDVKM come from the germline V gene. CDR3 region: CASSPHSGGLDNEQFF. CDR3 coding DNA: TGTGCCAGCAGTCCCCACTCGGGAGGGCTTGACAATGAGCAGTTCTTC. Complete variable domain (other parts from reference TRBV28 and TRBJ2-1): DVKVTQSSRYLVKRTGEKVFLECVQDMDHENMFWYRQDPGLGLRLIYFSYDVKMKEKGDIPEGYSVSREKKERFSLILESASTNQTSMYLCASSPHSGGLDNEQFFGPGTRLTVL.

The chain joins TRBV6-6 to TRBJ1-4; TRBD1 might be the D (5 bases). In germline, CDR1 is MNHNY, CDR2 SVGAGI (reference sequence). V shed 2 bases and J shed 7 bases, with 11 bases lying between them. CDR3 length equals 14 residues. CDR3 sequence reads: CASSYGQGSEKLFF. In DNA, the CDR3 is TGTGCCAGCAGTTACGGGCAGGGTTCTGAAAAACTGTTTTTT.

The CDR3 nucleotides read TGTGCCAGCAGTTTTGGTGACAGGGGGCTGGGCGAGCAGTACTTC. Translating gives CASSFGDRGLGEQYF. The rearrangement joins TRBV28 to TRBJ2-7; 10 nucleotides align to TRBD1. V lost 3 bases, J lost 6 bases, and 8 bases stayed unmatched. The CDR3 spans 15 residues. In germline, CDR1 is MDHEN, CDR2 SYDVKM.

About this clone itself: Other DNA sequences in the sample encode the same CDR3. The genes are TRBV20-1 and TRBJ2-7, with D hard to call. The germline V gene has CDR1 DFQATT and CDR2 SNEGSKA (reference sequence). This CDR3 is built from 11 residues. V was pared by 1 base and J by 6 bases, with 7 bases between. The CDR3 DNA sequence: TGCAGTGCTAGAGTCGTATCCGAGCAGTACTTC. It codes for CSARVVSEQYF.

The chain couples TRBV19 to TRBJ2-7; 11 bases are a match to TRBD1. Germline V gives CDR1 LNHDA, CDR2 SQIVND (reference sequence). The V segment lost 3 bases and the J segment 2 bases; nucleotides outside the gene matches: 6. CDR3 length equals 16 residues. DNA of the CDR3: TGTGCCAGTAGTATTGGACAGGGGGCTTTCCCCTACGAGCAGTACTTC. It encodes CASSIGQGAFPYEQYF. Full variable domain (remainder filled in from reference TRBV19 and TRBJ2-7): DGGITQSPKYLFRKEGQNVTLSCEQNLNHDAMYWYRQDPGQGLRLIYYSQIVNDFQKGDIAEGYSVSREKKESFPLTVTSAQKNPTAFYLCASSIGQGAFPYEQYFGPGTRLTVT.

This clone was seen once. The J gene is TRBJ2-5, the V gene TRBV25-1, with D possibly matching TRBD2 (6 bases). Germline CDR1 and CDR2: MGHDK and SYGVNS. Trimming pared 3 bases from V and 3 bases from J, leaving 20 bases between. The CDR3 totals 17 residues. The CDR3 coding sequence is TGTGCCAGCAGTGATCCCAACTGGGGGACTTTTAAAGAGACCCAGTACTTC. Its protein is CASSDPNWGTFKETQYF.

This clone has just one count. The chain has TRBV6-5 and TRBJ1-2; D unclear. The ends were cut back, 0 bases at V and 12 bases at J, with 14 bases in the middle. Germline CDR1 MNHEY, CDR2 SVGAGI. The CDR3 consists of 13 residues. The CDR3 nucleotides are TGTGCCAGCAGTTACTCAGGACGGCGGGGAGACACCTTC. Amino acids: CASSYSGRRGDTF.

The gene calls are TRBV9 and TRBJ2-7, with 11 bases fitting TRBD2. CDR1 is SGDLS and CDR2 is YYNGEE in the germline V gene. J lost 4 bases, V lost 4 bases, and 4 bases had no gene match. This CDR3 spans 14 amino acids. CDR3 sequence reads: CASSLGTSGYEQYF. CDR3 in DNA: TGTGCCAGCAGCCTGGGGACTAGCGGATACGAGCAGTACTTC.

The chain carries TRBV7-2 and TRBJ2-6, with 9 bases that match TRBD2. The CDR3 totals 18 residues. After removal of 5 bases from V and 1 base from J, the junction contained 9 bases not matched to a gene. Looked up from germline, CDR1 is SGHTA and CDR2 is FQGNSA. CDR3 sequence: CASSLRLAVVSGANVLTF. CDR3 DNA: TGTGCCAGCAGCCTTCGACTAGCGGTTGTGTCTGGGGCCAACGTCCTGACTTTC.

J is TRBJ2-7 and V is TRBV4-1; 10 bases line up with TRBD1. The germline CDR1 and CDR2 sequences are MGHRA and YSYEKL. With V trimmed by 6 bases and J by 1 base, 9 bases remained unmatched. The CDR3 extends over 16 amino acids. The CDR3 here is CASSLRDRGTSYEQYF. The DNA of the CDR3 is TGCGCCAGCAGTCTCCGGGACAGGGGCACTTCCTACGAGCAGTACTTC.

The chain employs TRBV9 and TRBJ2-2; TRBD2 agrees at 11 bases. V shed 0 bases and J 3 bases; nucleotides not matched to a gene: 13. The germline V gene encodes CDR1 SGDLS and CDR2 YYNGEE. This CDR3 contains 20 residues. The CDR3 nucleotides are TGTGCCAGCAGCGTAGCCCTCTTACTAGCGGGAGATACCCACACCGGGGAGCTGTTTTTT. This sequence encodes CASSVALLLAGDTHTGELFF. The entire variable domain, with the rest obtained from reference TRBV9 and TRBJ2-2, is as follows: DSGVTQTPKHLITATGQRVTLRCSPRSGDLSVYWYQQSLDQGLQFLIQYYNGEERAKGNILERFSAQQFPDLHSELNLSSLELGDSALYFCASSVALLLAGDTHTGELFFGEGSRLTVL.

V gene TRBV27 combines with J gene TRBJ1-3; D might be TRBD1 (6 bases). There are 17 residues in the CDR3. CDR1 MNHEY and CDR2 SMNVEV come from the germline V gene (reference sequence). Trimming left V 3 bases short and J 2 bases short, with 17 bases between. CDR3 loop: CASSFPTLTGTGNTIYF. Written as DNA, the CDR3 is TGTGCCAGCAGTTTCCCCACCCTGACAGGCACTGGAAACACCATATATTTT.

The chain has TRBV4-3 and TRBJ2-2, with 8 bases identical to TRBD2. The CDR3 has 17 amino acids. Germline V gene lookup returns CDR1 LGHNA and CDR2 YSLEER. J was trimmed by 0 bases and V by 2 bases; bases with no gene match: 5. This chain's CDR3 is CASSQPIAGSNTGELFF. In nucleotides, the CDR3 is TGCGCCAGCAGCCAACCGATAGCGGGATCGAACACCGGGGAGCTGTTTTTT.

The chain uses TRBV6-1 and TRBJ2-7; the match to TRBD1 covers 8 bases. This CDR3 comprises 13 residues. Germline CDR1 reads MNHNS; CDR2 reads SASEGT. With V trimmed by 8 bases and J by 6 bases, 9 bases remained unmatched. Here the CDR3 reads CASEVAGGGEQYF. The CDR3 DNA sequence: TGTGCCAGCGAAGTTGCAGGGGGCGGCGAGCAGTACTTC.

The chain is built from TRBV29-1 and TRBJ2-5, with 7 bases fitting TRBD2. Germline CDR1 reads SQVTM; CDR2 reads ANQGSEA. The CDR3 spans 15 residues. V shed 4 bases and J 4 bases; nucleotides not matched to a gene: 12. The DNA for the CDR3 is TGCAGCGTTGCCGGGTCTAGCGGAGCGGGAGAGACCCAGTACTTC. This translates into CSVAGSSGAGETQYF.